This T cell receptor (beta chain) was sequenced during a study of memory CD4+ T cells and cytomegalovirus serostatus. Turning to the study itself: Of the healthy Belgian adults, 9 were CMV seropositive and around 22 seronegative.

This CDR3 is 15 amino acids long. Germline lookup yields CDR1 LGHNA and CDR2 YNFKEQ. After removal of 3 bases from V and 5 bases from J, the junction contained 8 bases not matched to a gene. Study-wide results and limits: CMV serostatus prediction reached median AUC around 0.94, or 0.89 with US-trained model. About 40% of the 164 known CMV-associated TCRbeta sequences appeared in CD4+ memory.

Original analysis: Out-of-frame sequences were removed, leaving around 2,000,000 distinct TCRbeta sequences. Only in-frame clones appear in the TCRdb table, and some are missing; sequencing was by immunoSEQ multiplex PCR. The V and J calls and clone size are taken from that table; D and trimming were inferred from the DNA. The repertoire includes over 40,000 clones, roughly 80% of them detected once, and 0.65% to 0.85% sits in the top ten. In the case of this clone: Its antigen is still unknown.

The sort gate was single viable CD3+CD4+CD8-CD45RO+ cells for memory CD4+ T cells. The chain is built from TRBV4-2 and TRBJ2-7, with TRBD2 identical over 9 bases. Sequencing used memory CD4+ T cells from blood. This TCR was recovered from an adult in good health and CMV-seronegative. The CDR3 sequence is CASSQVGTSTDEQYF. In nucleotides, the CDR3 is TGTGCCAGCAGCCAGGTCGGGACTAGCACTGACGAGCAGTACTTC.